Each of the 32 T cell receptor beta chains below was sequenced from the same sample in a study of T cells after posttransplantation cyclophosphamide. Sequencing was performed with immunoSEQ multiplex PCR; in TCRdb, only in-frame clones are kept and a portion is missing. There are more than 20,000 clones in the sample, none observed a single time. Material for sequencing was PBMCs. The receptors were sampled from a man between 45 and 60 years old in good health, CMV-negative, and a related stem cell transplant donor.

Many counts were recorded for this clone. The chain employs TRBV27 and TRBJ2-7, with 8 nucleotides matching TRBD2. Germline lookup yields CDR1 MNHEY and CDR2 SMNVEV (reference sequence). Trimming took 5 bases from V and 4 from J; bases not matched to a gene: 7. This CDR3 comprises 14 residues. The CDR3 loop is CASSRMTSEYEQYF. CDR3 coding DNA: TGTGCCAGCAGTCGCATGACTAGCGAATACGAGCAGTACTTC.

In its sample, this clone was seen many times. In nucleotides, the CDR3 is TGCGCCAGCAGCTTGGGAAACAGATTGGCTAATGAAAAACTGTTTTTT. Its protein product is CASSLGNRLANEKLFF. This rearrangement joins TRBV5-1 to TRBJ1-4; no clear D gene. Trimming left V 0 bases short and J 3 bases short, with 12 bases between. There are 16 residues in the CDR3. The germline CDR1 and CDR2 sequences are SGHRS and YFSETQ.

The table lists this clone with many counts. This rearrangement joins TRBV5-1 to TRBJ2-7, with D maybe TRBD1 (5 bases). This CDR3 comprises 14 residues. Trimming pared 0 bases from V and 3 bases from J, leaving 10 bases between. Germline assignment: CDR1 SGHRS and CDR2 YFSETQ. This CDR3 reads CASSLGTFDYEQYF. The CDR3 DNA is TGCGCCAGCAGCTTGGGGACATTTGACTACGAGCAGTACTTC. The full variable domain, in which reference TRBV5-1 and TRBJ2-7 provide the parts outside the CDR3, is KAGVTQTPRYLIKTRGQQVTLSCSPISGHRSVSWYQQTPGQGLQFLFEYFSETQRNKGNFPGRFSGRQFSNSRSEMNVSTLELGDSALYLCASSLGTFDYEQYFGPGTRLTVT.

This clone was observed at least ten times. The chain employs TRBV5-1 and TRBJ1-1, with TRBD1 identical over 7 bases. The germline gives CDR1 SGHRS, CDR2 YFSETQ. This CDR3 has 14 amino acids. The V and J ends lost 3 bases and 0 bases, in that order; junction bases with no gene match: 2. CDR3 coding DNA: TGCGCCAGCAGCTCCGGACAGGTGAACACTGAAGCTTTCTTT. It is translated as CASSSGQVNTEAFF.

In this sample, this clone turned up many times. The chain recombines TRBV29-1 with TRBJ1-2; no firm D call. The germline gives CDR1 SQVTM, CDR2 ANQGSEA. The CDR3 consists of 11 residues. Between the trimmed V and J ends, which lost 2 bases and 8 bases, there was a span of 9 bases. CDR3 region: CSVELVRGYTF. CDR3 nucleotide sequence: TGCAGCGTTGAATTGGTGAGAGGCTACACCTTC.

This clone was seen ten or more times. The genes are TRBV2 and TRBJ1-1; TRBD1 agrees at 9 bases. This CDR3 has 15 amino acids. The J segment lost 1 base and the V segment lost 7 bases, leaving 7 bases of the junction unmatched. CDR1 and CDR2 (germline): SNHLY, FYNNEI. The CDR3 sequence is CASTQQGAGNTEAFF. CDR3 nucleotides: TGTGCCAGCACCCAACAGGGGGCAGGGAACACTGAAGCTTTCTTT.

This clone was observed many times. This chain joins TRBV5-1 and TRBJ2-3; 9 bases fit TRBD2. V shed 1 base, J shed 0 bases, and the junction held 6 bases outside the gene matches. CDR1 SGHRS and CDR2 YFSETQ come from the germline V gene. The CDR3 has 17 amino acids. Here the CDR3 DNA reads TGCGCCAGCAGCTTGACCGTAGCGGGGGCTAGCACAGATACGCAGTATTTT. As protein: CASSLTVAGASTDTQYF.

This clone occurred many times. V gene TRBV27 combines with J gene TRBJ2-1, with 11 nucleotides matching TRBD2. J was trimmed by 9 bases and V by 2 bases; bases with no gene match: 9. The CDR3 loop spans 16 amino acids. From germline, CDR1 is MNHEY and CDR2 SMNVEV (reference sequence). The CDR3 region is CASSLGASGRPVEQFF. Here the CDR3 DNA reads TGTGCCAGCAGTTTAGGGGCTAGCGGGAGGCCGGTTGAGCAGTTCTTC.

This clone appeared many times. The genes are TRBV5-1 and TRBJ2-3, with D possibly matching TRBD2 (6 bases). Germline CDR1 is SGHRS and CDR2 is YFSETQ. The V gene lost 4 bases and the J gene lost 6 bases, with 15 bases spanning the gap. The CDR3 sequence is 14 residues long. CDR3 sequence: CASSTGEAADTQYF. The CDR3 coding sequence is TGCGCCAGCAGCACGGGAGAGGCAGCGGATACGCAGTATTTT.

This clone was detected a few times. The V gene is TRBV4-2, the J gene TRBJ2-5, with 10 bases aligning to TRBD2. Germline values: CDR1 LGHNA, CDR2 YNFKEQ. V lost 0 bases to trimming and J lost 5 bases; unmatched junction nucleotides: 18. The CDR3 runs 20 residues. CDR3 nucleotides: TGTGCCAGCAGCCAAGATCCGGGAACTAGCGGGGCCAGTGCGGGGGAGACCCAGTACTTC. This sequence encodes CASSQDPGTSGASAGETQYF.

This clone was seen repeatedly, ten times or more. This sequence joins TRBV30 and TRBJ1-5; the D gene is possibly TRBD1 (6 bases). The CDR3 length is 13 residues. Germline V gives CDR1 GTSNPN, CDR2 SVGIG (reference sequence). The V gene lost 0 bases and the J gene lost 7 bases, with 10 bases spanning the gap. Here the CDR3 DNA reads TGTGCCTGGAGTGTACAGGGAGACCAGCCCCAGCATTTT. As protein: CAWSVQGDQPQHF.

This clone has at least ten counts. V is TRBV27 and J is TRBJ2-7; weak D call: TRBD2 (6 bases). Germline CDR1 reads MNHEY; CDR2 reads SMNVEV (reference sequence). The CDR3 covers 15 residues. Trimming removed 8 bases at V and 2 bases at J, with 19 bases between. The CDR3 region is CASGRNWRGAYEQYF. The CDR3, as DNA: TGTGCCAGCGGACGGAATTGGCGGGGCGCCTACGAGCAGTACTTC.

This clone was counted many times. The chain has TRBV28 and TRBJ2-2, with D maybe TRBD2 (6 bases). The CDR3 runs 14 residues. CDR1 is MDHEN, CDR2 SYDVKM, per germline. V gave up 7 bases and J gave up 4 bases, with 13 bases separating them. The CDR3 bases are TGTGCCAGCAAGGAGGGAGGTCTCACCGGGGAGCTGTTTTTT. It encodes CASKEGGLTGELFF. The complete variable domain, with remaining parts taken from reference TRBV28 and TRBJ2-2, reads DVKVTQSSRYLVKRTGEKVFLECVQDMDHENMFWYRQDPGLGLRLIYFSYDVKMKEKGDIPEGYSVSREKKERFSLILESASTNQTSMYLCASKEGGLTGELFFGEGSRLTVL.

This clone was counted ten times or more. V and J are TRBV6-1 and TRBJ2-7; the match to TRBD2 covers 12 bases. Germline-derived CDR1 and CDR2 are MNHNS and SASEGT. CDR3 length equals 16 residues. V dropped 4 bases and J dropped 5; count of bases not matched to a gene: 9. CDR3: CASSVLAGGPRHEQYF. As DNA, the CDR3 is TGTGCCAGCAGTGTCCTAGCGGGAGGGCCTCGCCACGAGCAGTACTTC.

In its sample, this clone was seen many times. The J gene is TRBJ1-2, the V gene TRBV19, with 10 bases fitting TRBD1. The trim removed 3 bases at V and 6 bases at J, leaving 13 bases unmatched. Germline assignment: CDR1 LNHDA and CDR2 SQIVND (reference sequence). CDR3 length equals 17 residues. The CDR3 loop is CASSMGAATGGSDGYTF. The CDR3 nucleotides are TGTGCCAGTAGTATGGGGGCGGCGACAGGGGGCTCGGATGGCTACACCTTC.

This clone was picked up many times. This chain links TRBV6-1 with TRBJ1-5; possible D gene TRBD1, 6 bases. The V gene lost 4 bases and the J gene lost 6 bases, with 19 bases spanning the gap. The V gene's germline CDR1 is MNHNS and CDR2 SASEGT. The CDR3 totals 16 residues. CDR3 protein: CASSGRGGGDGQPQHF. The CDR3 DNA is TGTGCCAGCAGTGGTCGAGGGGGAGGGGATGGTCAGCCCCAGCATTTT.

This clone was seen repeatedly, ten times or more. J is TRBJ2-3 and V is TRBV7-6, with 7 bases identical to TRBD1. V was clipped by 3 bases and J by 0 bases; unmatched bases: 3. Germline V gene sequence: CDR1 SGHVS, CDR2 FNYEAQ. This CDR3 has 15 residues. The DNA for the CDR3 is TGTGCCAGCAGCTTTCGGGACAGTAGCACAGATACGCAGTATTTT. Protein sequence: CASSFRDSSTDTQYF.

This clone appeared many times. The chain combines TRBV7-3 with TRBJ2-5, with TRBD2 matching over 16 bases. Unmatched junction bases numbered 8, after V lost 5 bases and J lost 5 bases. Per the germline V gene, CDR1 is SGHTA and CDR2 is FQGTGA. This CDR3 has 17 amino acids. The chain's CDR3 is CASSPGTSGGAGETQYF. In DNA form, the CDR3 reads TGTGCCAGCAGCCCCGGGACTAGCGGGGGGGCCGGTGAGACCCAGTACTTC.

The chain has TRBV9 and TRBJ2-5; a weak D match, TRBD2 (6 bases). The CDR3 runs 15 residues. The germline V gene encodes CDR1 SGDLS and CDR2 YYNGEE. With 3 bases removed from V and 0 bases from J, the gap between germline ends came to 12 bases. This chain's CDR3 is CASSARGGYQETQYF. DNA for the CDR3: TGTGCCAGCAGCGCTCGTGGGGGGTACCAAGAGACCCAGTACTTC.

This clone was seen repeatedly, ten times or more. Here the CDR3 reads CASSRQGGDTEAFF. DNA of the CDR3: TGTGCCAGCAGCCGACAGGGCGGGGACACTGAAGCTTTCTTT. J is TRBJ1-1 and V is TRBV6-5; 7 positions match TRBD1. The germline V gene has CDR1 MNHEY and CDR2 SVGAGI. The J segment lost 3 bases and the V segment lost 6 bases, leaving 7 bases of the junction unmatched. The CDR3 has 14 residues.

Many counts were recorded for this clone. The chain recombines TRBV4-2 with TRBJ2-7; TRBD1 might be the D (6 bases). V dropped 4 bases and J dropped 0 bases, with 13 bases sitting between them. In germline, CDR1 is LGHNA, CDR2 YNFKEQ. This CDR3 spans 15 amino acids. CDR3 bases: TGTGCCAGCAGCCCATCGCTAGGGGGCTCCTACGAGCAGTACTTC. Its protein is CASSPSLGGSYEQYF.

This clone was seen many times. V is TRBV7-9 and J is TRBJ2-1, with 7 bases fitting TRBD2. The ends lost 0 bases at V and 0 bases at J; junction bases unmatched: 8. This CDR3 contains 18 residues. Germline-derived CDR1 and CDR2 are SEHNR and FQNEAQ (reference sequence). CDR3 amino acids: CASSLAVRGGSSYNEQFF. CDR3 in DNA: TGTGCCAGCAGCTTAGCTGTCAGAGGCGGGAGCTCCTACAATGAGCAGTTCTTC.

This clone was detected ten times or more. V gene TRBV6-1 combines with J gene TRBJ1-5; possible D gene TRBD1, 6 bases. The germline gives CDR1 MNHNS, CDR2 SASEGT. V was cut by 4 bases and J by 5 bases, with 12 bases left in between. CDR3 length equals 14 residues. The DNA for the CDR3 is TGTGCCAGCAGTGTGTCAGGGGATGATCAGCCCCAGCATTTT. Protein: CASSVSGDDQPQHF.

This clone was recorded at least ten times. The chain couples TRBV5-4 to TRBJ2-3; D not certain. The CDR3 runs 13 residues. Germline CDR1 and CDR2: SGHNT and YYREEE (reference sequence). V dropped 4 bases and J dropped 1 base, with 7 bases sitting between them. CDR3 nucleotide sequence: TGTGCCAGCAGCCAGCGTGGCACAGATACGCAGTATTTT. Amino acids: CASSQRGTDTQYF.

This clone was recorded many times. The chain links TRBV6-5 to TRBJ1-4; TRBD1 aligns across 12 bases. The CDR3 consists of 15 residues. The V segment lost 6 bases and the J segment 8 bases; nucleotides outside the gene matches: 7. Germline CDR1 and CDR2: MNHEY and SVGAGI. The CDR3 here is CASRPGQGAREKLFF. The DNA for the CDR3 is TGTGCCAGCAGACCGGGACAGGGGGCGAGGGAAAAACTGTTTTTT.

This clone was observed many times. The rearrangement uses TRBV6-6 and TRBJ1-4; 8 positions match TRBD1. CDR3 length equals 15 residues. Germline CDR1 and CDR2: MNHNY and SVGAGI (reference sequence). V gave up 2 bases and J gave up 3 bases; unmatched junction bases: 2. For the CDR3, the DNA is TGTGCCAGCAGTTACCCACAGGGGGCTAATGAAAAACTGTTTTTT. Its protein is CASSYPQGANEKLFF.

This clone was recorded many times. The CDR3 coding sequence is TGCGCCAGCAGCTTGGCGGTCAACTCTGGAAACACCATATATTTT. It yields the protein CASSLAVNSGNTIYF. The chain uses TRBV5-1 and TRBJ1-3; D unclear. Germline CDR1 reads SGHRS; CDR2 reads YFSETQ. The CDR3 length is 15 residues. V dropped 0 bases and J dropped 0 bases, with 7 bases sitting between them.

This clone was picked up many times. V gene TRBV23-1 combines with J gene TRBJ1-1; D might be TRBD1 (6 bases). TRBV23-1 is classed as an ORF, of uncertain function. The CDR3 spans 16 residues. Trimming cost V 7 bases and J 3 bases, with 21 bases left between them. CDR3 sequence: CASTGKGGGVDTEAFF. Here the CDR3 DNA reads TGCGCCAGCACCGGGAAGGGGGGAGGGGTGGACACTGAAGCTTTCTTT.

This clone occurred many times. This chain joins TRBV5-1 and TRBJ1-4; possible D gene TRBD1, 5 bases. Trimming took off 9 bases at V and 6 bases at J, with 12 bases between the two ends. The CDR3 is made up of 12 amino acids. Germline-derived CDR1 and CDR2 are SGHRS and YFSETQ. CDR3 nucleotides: TGCGCCACGCGGGGGAATGATGAAAAACTGTTTTTT. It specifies CATRGNDEKLFF.

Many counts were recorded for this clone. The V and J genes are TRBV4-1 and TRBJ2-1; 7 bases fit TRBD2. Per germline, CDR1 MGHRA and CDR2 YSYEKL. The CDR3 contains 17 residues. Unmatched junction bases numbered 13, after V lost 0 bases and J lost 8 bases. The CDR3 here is CASSQDIGLDFVDEQFF. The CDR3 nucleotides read TGCGCCAGCAGCCAAGATATTGGACTAGATTTTGTCGATGAGCAGTTCTTC.

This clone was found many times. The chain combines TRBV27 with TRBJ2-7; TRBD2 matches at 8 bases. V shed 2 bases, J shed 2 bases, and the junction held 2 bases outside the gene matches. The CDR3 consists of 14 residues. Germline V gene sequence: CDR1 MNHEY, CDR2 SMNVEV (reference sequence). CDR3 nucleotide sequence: TGTGCCAGCAGTTTAGGTAGCGGGACCTACGAGCAGTACTTC. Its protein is CASSLGSGTYEQYF.

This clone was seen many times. The CDR3 protein is CASSPSGGRDEQYF. CDR3 bases: TGTGCCAGCAGCCCCTCCGGAGGGCGAGACGAGCAGTACTTC. The chain carries TRBV5-4 and TRBJ2-7, with D maybe TRBD2 (6 bases). Looked up from germline, CDR1 is SGHNT and CDR2 is YYREEE (reference sequence). The V gene lost 4 bases and the J gene lost 5 bases, with 16 bases spanning the gap. The CDR3 covers 14 residues.